This T cell receptor (beta chain) was observed in a study of identical twins. Notes on the study in general: For monozygotic twins, models underestimated out-of-frame TCR alpha sharing. Out-of-frame alpha sequences shared by twins were enriched for low generation probability. Findings came from cross-sectional statistics, without long-term follow-up of donors.

All of the donors were Caucasians in good health. This clonotype was observed a handful of times. What it recognizes is unknown. The CDR3 is 16 residues long. V lost 1 base to trimming and J lost 11 bases; unmatched junction nucleotides: 15. The germline V gene has CDR1 SGHAT and CDR2 FQNNGV. TCRdb itself ran the 5' RACE reads through MiXCR, one entry per CDR3 protein. The top ten clones hold approximately 0.25% of a sample with some 1,600,000 distinct CDR3 sequences, about 32% of them seen once. Sequences were obtained from cord blood. This sequence joins TRBV11-2 and TRBJ2-5; 8 bases line up with TRBD2. The source of this sequence is a newborn girl in good health. In DNA, the CDR3 is TGTGCCAGCAGCTTAGGACGGGGGGGCGTTTACAATGAGCAGTACTTC. Translated, it gives CASSLGRGGVYNEQYF.